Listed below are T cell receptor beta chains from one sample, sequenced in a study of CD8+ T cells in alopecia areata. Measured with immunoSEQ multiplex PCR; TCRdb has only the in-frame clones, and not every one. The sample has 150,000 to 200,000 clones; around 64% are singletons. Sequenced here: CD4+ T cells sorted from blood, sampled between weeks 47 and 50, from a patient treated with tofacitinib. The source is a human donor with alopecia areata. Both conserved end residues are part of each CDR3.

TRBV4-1	CASRKTGTGGTEAFF
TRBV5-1	CASSFQGRFNEQFF
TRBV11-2	CASSSDRTHEQYF
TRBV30	CAWQTGPPIYGYTF
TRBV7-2	CASSLNRDRAGYTF
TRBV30	CAWSRDRVIGNQYF
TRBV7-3	CASSPRGASGDRELFF
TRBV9	CASSGGPQSYEQYF
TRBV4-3	CASSQDFRGWLGPLHF
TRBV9	CASSVAAGVNSYEQYF
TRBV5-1	CASSSLQPNTEAFF
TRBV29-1	CSVRGADEKLFF
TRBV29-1	CSAYDRVGEKLFF
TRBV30	CASLRDTLAEAFF
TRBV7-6	CASSLLVLAGVPGELFF
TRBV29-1	CSVGGPGGGYTF
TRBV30	CAWSEGRNQPQHF
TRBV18	CASSPPGLAGETQYF
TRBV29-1	CSVEVGGDQPQHF
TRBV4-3	CASSHRIGGSPLHF
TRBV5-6	CASSLEGSRNEQFF
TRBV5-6	CASSWIARGTYEQYF
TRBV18	CASSPPGNPTNTEAFF
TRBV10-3	CAIREDTGELFF
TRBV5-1	CASSLAGQGAKVYNEQFF
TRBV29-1	CSVPGTYNEQFF
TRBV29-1	CSVGGIMNTEAFF
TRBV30	CAWRGGGQETQYF
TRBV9	CASSVDPGTGVQETQYF
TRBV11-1	CASSFGNTDTQYF
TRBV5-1	CASSEVAPNRGTETQYF
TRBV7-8	CASSPGQGRGEQYF
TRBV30	CAWTVGGNQPQHF
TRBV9	CASSVVSGGKIDTQYF
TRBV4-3	CASSLGQASTDTQYF
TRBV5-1	CASRPLTGTYEQYF
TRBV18	CATGQGVNTEAFF
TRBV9	CASRRGETNTGELFF
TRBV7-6	CASRFTGGSETQYF
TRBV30	CAWSRQGYEKLFF
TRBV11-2	CASRLLGLAAYIQYF
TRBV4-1	CASSAQGVGSPLHF
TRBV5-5	CASSPRAAGGFANTGELFF
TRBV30	CAWSGEQANSPLHF
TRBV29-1	CSVLQGSTGELFF
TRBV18	CASSPQGQGFNQPQHF
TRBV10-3	CAIGGSSGSHGYTF
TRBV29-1	CSVAGTGGRYEQYF